This is a list of T cell receptor beta chains from one sample in a study of cytomegalovirus exposure and HLA in healthy donors. The assay was immunoSEQ multiplex PCR, and TCRdb's table has in-frame clones only and misses some. The repertoire holds about 180,000 clones, 79% seen once, with under 0.9% in the top ten. Sequenced sample: PBMCs. These receptor sequences come from a woman in her forties in good health and CMV-seronegative. CDR3s include the opening cysteine and the closing phenylalanine or tryptophan. Fields, in order: CDR3 protein, CDR3 DNA, J gene, V gene, clone size, D gene. D genes are given only for firm matches. Clone size is stated in some rows and not others, as once, few, many or a class when expanded.

cdr3_aa: CASSPGAGGWTEAFF
cdr3_nt: TGTGCCAGCTCACCAGGGGCAGGGGGCTGGACTGAAGCTTTCTTT
j_call: TRBJ1-1
v_call: TRBV18
clone_size: -
d_call: TRBD1

cdr3_aa: CASSNGGQDQPQHF
cdr3_nt: TGTGCCAGCAGTAACGGCGGGCAGGACCAGCCCCAGCATTTT
j_call: TRBJ1-5
v_call: TRBV5-4
clone_size: -
d_call: -

cdr3_aa: CAWERGLTYEQYF
cdr3_nt: TGTGCCTGGGAAAGGGGACTCACCTACGAGCAGTACTTC
j_call: TRBJ2-7
v_call: TRBV30
clone_size: -
d_call: -

cdr3_aa: CASSPGGGNEQFF
cdr3_nt: TGTGCCAGCAGTCCGGGGGGGGGCAATGAGCAGTTCTTC
j_call: TRBJ2-1
v_call: TRBV2
clone_size: -
d_call: TRBD2

cdr3_aa: CASSLSTGFDEKLFF
cdr3_nt: TGCGCCAGCAGCTTAAGTACAGGGTTTGATGAAAAACTGTTTTTT
j_call: TRBJ1-4
v_call: TRBV5-1
clone_size: few
d_call: -

cdr3_aa: CASSRDRGNGELFF
cdr3_nt: TGTGCCAGCAGCCGGGACAGGGGCAACGGGGAGCTGTTTTTT
j_call: TRBJ2-2
v_call: TRBV2
clone_size: -
d_call: TRBD1

cdr3_aa: CASSPNSNEQFF
cdr3_nt: TGTGCCAGCAGCCCGAACAGCAATGAGCAGTTCTTC
j_call: TRBJ2-1
v_call: TRBV7-3
clone_size: once
d_call: -

cdr3_aa: CASQQRGEQYF
cdr3_nt: TGTGCCAGTCAACAACGAGGCGAGCAGTACTTC
j_call: TRBJ2-7
v_call: TRBV19
clone_size: few
d_call: -

cdr3_aa: CASSEARLQGPPQHF
cdr3_nt: TGTGCCAGCAGTGAAGCGAGGCTTCAGGGTCCGCCCCAGCATTTT
j_call: TRBJ1-5
v_call: TRBV6-1
clone_size: few
d_call: -

cdr3_aa: CASSLATGAINTGELFF
cdr3_nt: TGTGCCAGCAGCTTAGCAACAGGGGCTATCAACACCGGGGAGCTGTTTTTT
j_call: TRBJ2-2
v_call: TRBV7-9
clone_size: few
d_call: TRBD1

cdr3_aa: CASSPSGERGQPQHF
cdr3_nt: TGTGCCAGCAGCCCTTCAGGGGAGAGGGGTCAGCCCCAGCATTTT
j_call: TRBJ1-5
v_call: TRBV7-3
clone_size: -
d_call: -

cdr3_aa: CAGRRVSGTDTQYF
cdr3_nt: TGTGCCGGTCGCCGGGTGTCGGGCACAGATACGCAGTATTTT
j_call: TRBJ2-3
v_call: TRBV2
clone_size: once
d_call: -

cdr3_aa: CASSLAGGPHEQYF
cdr3_nt: TGTGCCAGCAGCTTAGCGGGAGGGCCCCACGAGCAGTACTTC
j_call: TRBJ2-7
v_call: TRBV7-2
clone_size: -
d_call: TRBD2

cdr3_aa: CASSALGGTYNEQFF
cdr3_nt: TGTGCTAGCAGCGCATTGGGGGGAACCTACAATGAGCAGTTCTTC
j_call: TRBJ2-1
v_call: TRBV7-7
clone_size: -
d_call: -

cdr3_aa: CSASTSGSRNTQYF
cdr3_nt: TGCAGCGCCTCGACTAGCGGGAGTCGGAATACGCAGTATTTT
j_call: TRBJ2-3
v_call: TRBV29-1
clone_size: -
d_call: TRBD2

cdr3_aa: CASSHKGAANSGANVLTF
cdr3_nt: TGTGCCAGCAGCCATAAGGGGGCGGCAAACTCTGGGGCCAACGTCCTGACTTTC
j_call: TRBJ2-6
v_call: TRBV5-4
clone_size: -
d_call: TRBD1

cdr3_aa: CSGGQGDGYTF
cdr3_nt: TGCAGCGGGGGACAGGGCGATGGCTACACCTTC
j_call: TRBJ1-2
v_call: TRBV29-1
clone_size: -
d_call: TRBD1

cdr3_aa: CASSISRGDTQYF
cdr3_nt: TGTGCCAGTAGTATATCCAGGGGGGATACGCAGTATTTT
j_call: TRBJ2-3
v_call: TRBV19
clone_size: -
d_call: TRBD1

cdr3_aa: CAWSGTSGGYEQYF
cdr3_nt: TGTGCCTGGAGTGGGACTAGCGGGGGCTACGAGCAGTACTTC
j_call: TRBJ2-7
v_call: TRBV30
clone_size: -
d_call: TRBD2

cdr3_aa: CAWVPGHDTEAFF
cdr3_nt: TGTGCCTGGGTCCCGGGACACGACACTGAAGCTTTCTTT
j_call: TRBJ1-1
v_call: TRBV30
clone_size: -
d_call: -

cdr3_aa: CASSPGPLGTQYF
cdr3_nt: TGTGCCAGCAGTCCCGGTCCTCTTGGGACCCAGTACTTC
j_call: TRBJ2-5
v_call: TRBV28
clone_size: -
d_call: -

cdr3_aa: CASSSRQGAGNEQFF
cdr3_nt: TGCGCCAGCAGCTCTAGACAGGGGGCGGGGAATGAGCAGTTCTTC
j_call: TRBJ2-1
v_call: TRBV5-1
clone_size: -
d_call: TRBD1

cdr3_aa: CASSLVQFMNTEAFF
cdr3_nt: TGCGCCAGCAGCTTGGTACAGTTCATGAACACTGAAGCTTTCTTT
j_call: TRBJ1-1
v_call: TRBV5-1
clone_size: few
d_call: -

cdr3_aa: CAWSVNVWADYGYTF
cdr3_nt: TGTGCCTGGAGTGTAAATGTCTGGGCCGACTATGGCTACACCTTC
j_call: TRBJ1-2
v_call: TRBV30
clone_size: -
d_call: -

cdr3_aa: CASTNLEGVDTQYF
cdr3_nt: TGTGCCAGTACAAATTTAGAGGGCGTAGATACGCAGTATTTT
j_call: TRBJ2-3
v_call: TRBV19
clone_size: -
d_call: -

cdr3_aa: CASSSRQDANYGYTF
cdr3_nt: TGTGCCAGCAGCTCAAGACAGGACGCTAACTATGGCTACACCTTC
j_call: TRBJ1-2
v_call: TRBV5-4
clone_size: once
d_call: -

cdr3_aa: CASRQGTQETQYF
cdr3_nt: TGCGCCAGCAGACAGGGGACACAAGAGACCCAGTACTTC
j_call: TRBJ2-5
v_call: TRBV5-1
clone_size: -
d_call: TRBD1

cdr3_aa: CASSRWGTGLSGANVLTF
cdr3_nt: TGTGCCAGCAGCCGCTGGGGGACAGGGCTCTCTGGGGCCAACGTCCTGACTTTC
j_call: TRBJ2-6
v_call: TRBV7-9
clone_size: -
d_call: TRBD1

cdr3_aa: CASRIRDSWNQPQHF
cdr3_nt: TGTGCCAGTAGGATTAGAGACAGTTGGAATCAGCCCCAGCATTTT
j_call: TRBJ1-5
v_call: TRBV19
clone_size: -
d_call: -

cdr3_aa: CASSSGGSSRTEAFF
cdr3_nt: TGTGCCAGCAGCTCAGGGGGCTCGAGTCGTACTGAAGCTTTCTTT
j_call: TRBJ1-1
v_call: TRBV27
clone_size: -
d_call: TRBD1

cdr3_aa: CASSPSRTGAIQETQYF
cdr3_nt: TGTGCCAGCAGTCCCTCCCGGACAGGGGCGATTCAAGAGACCCAGTACTTC
j_call: TRBJ2-5
v_call: TRBV27
clone_size: -
d_call: TRBD1

cdr3_aa: CASSAGGVGVASNQPQHF
cdr3_nt: TGTGCCAGCAGCGCCGGTGGAGTCGGGGTGGCTAGCAATCAGCCCCAGCATTTT
j_call: TRBJ1-5
v_call: TRBV5-5
clone_size: -
d_call: -

cdr3_aa: CASSFKQVYSNQPQHF
cdr3_nt: TGTGCCAGCAGTTTCAAACAGGTGTATAGCAATCAGCCCCAGCATTTT
j_call: TRBJ1-5
v_call: TRBV6-6
clone_size: few
d_call: -

cdr3_aa: CASSGMGQSEKLFF
cdr3_nt: TGTGCCAGCAGCGGAATGGGACAGTCTGAAAAACTGTTTTTT
j_call: TRBJ1-4
v_call: TRBV9
clone_size: -
d_call: TRBD1

cdr3_aa: CASSPGDYGYTF
cdr3_nt: TGTGCCTCCTCCCCAGGGGACTATGGCTACACCTTC
j_call: TRBJ1-2
v_call: TRBV6-5
clone_size: -
d_call: -

cdr3_aa: CASSFPGGRETQYF
cdr3_nt: TGTGCCAGCAGTTTCCCTGGGGGCCGGGAGACCCAGTACTTC
j_call: TRBJ2-5
v_call: TRBV7-2
clone_size: -
d_call: -

cdr3_aa: CASSEYSSGKDGYTF
cdr3_nt: TGTGCCAGCAGTGAATATTCTTCAGGGAAGGATGGCTACACCTTC
j_call: TRBJ1-2
v_call: TRBV25-1
clone_size: -
d_call: -

cdr3_aa: CASSSGLAGVKTQYF
cdr3_nt: TGTGCCAGCAGCTCCGGACTAGCGGGGGTCAAGACCCAGTACTTC
j_call: TRBJ2-5
v_call: TRBV11-3
clone_size: -
d_call: TRBD2

cdr3_aa: CATSRVAGVDNGYTF
cdr3_nt: TGTGCCACCAGCAGAGTAGCAGGGGTAGATAATGGCTACACCTTC
j_call: TRBJ1-2
v_call: TRBV15
clone_size: -
d_call: -

cdr3_aa: CASSVKQGAYTIYF
cdr3_nt: TGTGCCAGCAGTGTGAAACAGGGGGCCTACACCATATATTTT
j_call: TRBJ1-3
v_call: TRBV6-1
clone_size: -
d_call: TRBD1

cdr3_aa: CASSYAGTQYGYTF
cdr3_nt: TGTGCCAGCAGTTACGCGGGGACCCAATATGGCTACACCTTC
j_call: TRBJ1-2
v_call: TRBV6-6
clone_size: -
d_call: -

cdr3_aa: CASSQVGTQTGELFF
cdr3_nt: TGTGCCAGCAGCCAAGTAGGGACACAAACCGGGGAGCTGTTTTTT
j_call: TRBJ2-2
v_call: TRBV4-2
clone_size: few
d_call: -

cdr3_aa: CASSLAQGLAGYEQYF
cdr3_nt: TGCGCCAGCAGCTTAGCGCAGGGTCTAGCGGGGTACGAGCAGTACTTC
j_call: TRBJ2-7
v_call: TRBV7-2
clone_size: -
d_call: TRBD2

cdr3_aa: CASSPAGGELFF
cdr3_nt: TGTGCCAGCAGCCCCGCCGGGGGGGAGCTGTTTTTT
j_call: TRBJ2-2
v_call: TRBV5-4
clone_size: -
d_call: -

cdr3_aa: CASSLQPSGSANEQFF
cdr3_nt: TGCGCCAGCAGCTTACAGCCTAGCGGGAGTGCGAATGAGCAGTTCTTC
j_call: TRBJ2-1
v_call: TRBV5-1
clone_size: -
d_call: TRBD2

cdr3_aa: CAISDWGQGAEAFF
cdr3_nt: TGTGCCATCAGTGATTGGGGCCAGGGCGCTGAAGCTTTCTTT
j_call: TRBJ1-1
v_call: TRBV10-3
clone_size: -
d_call: -

cdr3_aa: CASSSAGTGGFMVGAFF
cdr3_nt: TGCGCCAGCAGCTCGGCCGGGACAGGGGGTTTCATGGTGGGAGCTTTCTTT
j_call: TRBJ1-1
v_call: TRBV5-1
clone_size: -
d_call: TRBD1

cdr3_aa: CASSGTLANEQFF
cdr3_nt: TGCGCCAGCAGCGGAACCCTAGCCAATGAGCAGTTCTTC
j_call: TRBJ2-1
v_call: TRBV10-1
clone_size: -
d_call: -

cdr3_aa: CASSSAVTGEQYF
cdr3_nt: TGTGCCAGCAGCTCCGCGGTGACAGGCGAGCAGTACTTC
j_call: TRBJ2-7
v_call: TRBV11-3
clone_size: -
d_call: -

cdr3_aa: CASSLRTGRGDTQYF
cdr3_nt: TGTGCCAGCAGTCTTAGGACAGGGCGCGGAGATACGCAGTATTTT
j_call: TRBJ2-3
v_call: TRBV28
clone_size: once
d_call: TRBD1

cdr3_aa: CASSLTGGEKLFF
cdr3_nt: TGTGCCAGCAGTTTGACGGGGGGGGAAAAACTGTTTTTT
j_call: TRBJ1-4
v_call: TRBV28
clone_size: -
d_call: -

cdr3_aa: CASSQVSGSYEQYF
cdr3_nt: TGCGCCAGCAGCCAAGTGAGCGGTTCCTACGAGCAGTACTTC
j_call: TRBJ2-7
v_call: TRBV4-1
clone_size: -
d_call: -

cdr3_aa: CASSLERWDTEAFF
cdr3_nt: TGTGCCAGCAGCTTAGAGCGTTGGGACACTGAAGCTTTCTTT
j_call: TRBJ1-1
v_call: TRBV7-8
clone_size: -
d_call: -

cdr3_aa: CASSKKQGWMDYEQYF
cdr3_nt: TGTGCCAGCAGCAAAAAACAGGGATGGATGGACTACGAGCAGTACTTC
j_call: TRBJ2-7
v_call: TRBV7-9
clone_size: -
d_call: -

cdr3_aa: CATSRGLAGGYNEQFF
cdr3_nt: TGTGCCACCAGCAGAGGACTAGCGGGAGGATACAATGAGCAGTTCTTC
j_call: TRBJ2-1
v_call: TRBV15
clone_size: -
d_call: TRBD2

cdr3_aa: CASRTQSQETQYF
cdr3_nt: TGTGCCAGCAGAACACAGAGCCAAGAGACCCAGTACTTC
j_call: TRBJ2-5
v_call: TRBV2
clone_size: -
d_call: -

cdr3_aa: CASYRGAKNIQYF
cdr3_nt: TGCGCCAGCTACAGGGGAGCCAAAAACATTCAGTACTTC
j_call: TRBJ2-4
v_call: TRBV10-2
clone_size: once
d_call: TRBD1